A single sample gave rise to the 26 T cell receptor beta chains below, sequenced in a study of Graves' ophthalmopathy and Graves' hyperthyroidism (dated by TCRdb to 2017 to 2018). TCRdb records Illumina HiSeq 2000 as the sequencer. TCR beta CDR3 regions were amplified from RNA transcripts for repertoire sequencing. A first-round RT-PCR used HTBI primers with the Qiagen OneStep RT-PCR kit, followed by a second-round multiplex PCR, size selection and purification. TCRdb reanalyzed the raw reads on its own, using fastp at Q25 for trimming and MiXCR for clone calling, and kept in-frame beta chains. Rows matching on CDR3 protein sequence are summarized as one entry with the most common DNA and genes. The sample table records some 160,000 distinct CDR3 sequences; just under 40% of these occur just once. The top ten clones comprise about 9.5% of the sample. What was sequenced was peripheral blood. Receptors were obtained from a man younger than 45 with Graves' ophthalmopathy. Donor details come from another sample of the same person, matched by shared clones.

The table lists this clonotype with many counts. This chain links TRBV6-2 or TRBV6-3 with TRBJ2-2, with a tentative D call TRBD2 (6 bases). The germline V gene has CDR1 MNHEY and CDR2 SVGEGT. The CDR3 loop spans 13 amino acids. Trimming removed 7 bases from V and 7 bases from J, with 13 bases in between. The CDR3 sequence is CASTTGEIGELFF. In DNA form, the CDR3 reads TGTGCCAGCACCACGGGAGAGATCGGGGAGCTGTTTTTT.

In this sample, this clonotype turned up once. The rearrangement joins TRBV19 to TRBJ1-2; D gene ambiguous. Trimming shortened V by 10 bases and J by 2 bases, and 11 bases separated the two germline ends. The germline CDR1 and CDR2 sequences are LNHDA and SQIVND (reference sequence). CDR3 length: 12 residues. CDR3 amino acids: CATSPGNYGYTF. In nucleotides, the CDR3 is TGTGCCACCTCCCCCGGGAACTATGGCTACACCTTC.

V and J are TRBV6-5 and TRBJ2-5; D ambiguous. Germline V gives CDR1 MNHEY, CDR2 SVGAGI. Trimming stripped 2 bases from V and 4 bases from J, with 14 bases between. The CDR3 is made up of 15 amino acids. CDR3 nucleotides: TGTGCCAGCAGTTACAACGGTTTAGGGCGAGAGACCCAGTACTTC. It is translated as CASSYNGLGRETQYF.

This clonotype was counted ten times or more. The genes are TRBV30 and TRBJ1-5, with 9 bases fitting TRBD1. The CDR3 covers 14 residues. CDR1 and CDR2 (germline): GTSNPN, SVGIG (reference sequence). V lost 3 bases and J lost 7; bases outside the gene matches: 7. The CDR3 sequence: CAWSPGQGRQPQHF. The CDR3, as DNA: TGTGCCTGGAGCCCGGGACAGGGTCGGCAGCCCCAGCATTTT.

This clonotype was observed many times. The V call is TRBV12-3 or TRBV12-4, the J call TRBJ2-7, with 7 bases identical to TRBD2. CDR3 length: 15 amino acids. The trim removed 0 bases at V and 2 bases at J, leaving 4 bases unmatched. The CDR3 spells CASSLAGGRPYEQYF. DNA for the CDR3: TGTGCCAGCAGTTTAGCGGGAGGGAGGCCCTACGAGCAGTACTTC.

The chain uses TRBV27 and TRBJ1-2; 7 bases agree with TRBD1. The trim removed 6 bases at V and 4 bases at J, leaving 5 bases unmatched. Germline V gene data show CDR1 as MNHEY and CDR2 as SMNVEV (reference sequence). CDR3 size: 13 residues. CDR3 bases: TGTGCCAGCAGGAGGACAGGTGTCTATGGCTACACCTTC. It translates to CASRRTGVYGYTF.

The chain links TRBV7-8 to TRBJ1-1, with D possibly being TRBD1 (6 bases). CDR1 is SGHVS and CDR2 is FQNEAQ in the germline V gene. CDR3 length equals 18 residues. V dropped 1 base and J dropped 4 bases, with 22 bases sitting between them. The CDR3 protein is CASSLGVRVTRGGTEAFF. The CDR3 nucleotides read TGTGCCAGCAGCTTAGGGGTTAGGGTAACAAGGGGGGGCACTGAAGCTTTCTTT. The full variable domain, rest sourced from reference TRBV7-8 and TRBJ1-1, is GAGVSQSPRYKVAKRGQDVALRCDPISGHVSLFWYQQALGQGPEFLTYFQNEAQLDKSGLPSDRFFAERPEGSVSTLKIQRTQQEDSAVYLCASSLGVRVTRGGTEAFFGQGTRLTVV.

This rearrangement joins TRBV6-4 to TRBJ2-7; D assignment may be TRBD1 or TRBD2 (5 bases each). This CDR3 is 16 amino acids long. V lost 4 bases and J lost 0, with 16 bases in between. Germline-derived CDR1 and CDR2 are MRHNA and SNTAGT. This chain's CDR3 is CASSASGTVSSYEQYF. CDR3 bases: TGTGCCAGCAGTGCCTCCGGGACGGTGAGCTCCTACGAGCAGTACTTC.

This clonotype was detected many times. This sequence joins TRBV28 and TRBJ2-5; D perhaps matches TRBD2 (6 bases). Germline values: CDR1 MDHEN, CDR2 SYDVKM. The V and J ends lost 8 bases and 7 bases respectively, with 20 bases between them. This CDR3 contains 14 residues. The CDR3 loop is CASGGSSGPGTQYF. The DNA for the CDR3 is TGTGCCAGCGGAGGGAGTTCGGGCCCGGGGACCCAGTACTTC.

V and J are TRBV7-8 and TRBJ1-6; possibly TRBD1 for D (6 bases). The CDR3 is 14 amino acids. Germline V gives CDR1 SGHVS, CDR2 FQNEAQ. V was pared by 4 bases and J by 7 bases, with 11 bases between. CDR3 bases: TGTGCCAGCAGCTCGGGACAACCCAATTCACCCCTCCACTTT. Residues: CASSSGQPNSPLHF.

This clonotype has a single count. V is TRBV2 and J is TRBJ1-2; 8 bases match TRBD1. Germline V gives CDR1 SNHLY, CDR2 FYNNEI. The V and J ends lost 10 bases and 2 bases, in that order; junction bases with no gene match: 15. The CDR3 covers 16 residues. The CDR3 nucleotides are TGTGCCATCACCAGCGGGCAAAACAGGGGGAACTATGGCTACACCTTC. It yields the protein CAITSGQNRGNYGYTF.

The rearrangement joins TRBV11-2 to TRBJ2-7; D is perhaps TRBD2 (6 bases). Looked up from germline, CDR1 is SGHAT and CDR2 is FQNNGV. The V end lost 1 base, the J end lost 4 bases, and 23 bases lay between the germline ends. The CDR3 has 18 amino acids. CDR3 bases: TGTGCCAGCAGCTTAGTTTCGGGGAAACTGGGCGGGAAGTACGAGCAGTACTTC. This gives the protein CASSLVSGKLGGKYEQYF.

This clonotype has at least ten counts. V usage is TRBV11-1 and J usage is TRBJ1-2, with 7 nucleotides matching TRBD1. In germline, CDR1 is SGHAT, CDR2 FQDESV (reference sequence). This CDR3 is 12 amino acids long. With 4 bases clipped from V and 11 bases from J, the junction kept 7 bases outside the gene matches. Written as DNA, the CDR3 is TGTGCCAGCAGCTGGACAGGCCGGGGATACACCTTC. It encodes CASSWTGRGYTF.

In its sample, this clonotype was seen once. The rearrangement uses TRBV7-2 and TRBJ2-7; D ambiguous. Germline-derived CDR1 and CDR2 are SGHTA and FQGNSA. This CDR3 has 15 amino acids. V gave up 4 bases and J gave up 6 bases, with 19 bases separating them. CDR3 DNA sequence: TGTGCCAGCAGCTCCACCGGGTCCTCGGGTATCGAGCAGTACTTC. The encoded protein is CASSSTGSSGIEQYF.

This clonotype occurred many times. J is TRBJ1-5 and V is TRBV27, with 10 bases lining up with TRBD1. Germline V gives CDR1 MNHEY, CDR2 SMNVEV (reference sequence). The CDR3 loop spans 16 amino acids. Germline trimming cut 4 bases from V and 3 bases from J; bases unmatched to any gene: 6. CDR3 nucleotide sequence: TGTGCCAGCAGTTATCGTGGGACAGGGGTCAATCAGCCCCAGCATTTT. This codes for CASSYRGTGVNQPQHF.

This clonotype has a count of ten or more. This chain joins TRBV7-3 and TRBJ2-6; 9 bases agree with TRBD1. J gave up 2 bases and V 5 bases, and 13 bases lay outside the gene matches. The CDR3 spans 19 residues. Germline lookup yields CDR1 SGHTA and CDR2 FQGTGA. CDR3 nucleotide sequence: TGTGCCAGCAGCCGGCTAGGAGTGGACAGGGGCACTGGGGCCAACGTCCTGACTTTC. Translation gives CASSRLGVDRGTGANVLTF.

This clonotype was found many times. The chain recombines TRBV29-1 with TRBJ2-5; perhaps TRBD1 as D (6 bases). Trimming removed 7 bases at V and 1 base at J, with 16 bases between. The germline V gene encodes CDR1 SQVTM and CDR2 ANQGSEA. CDR3 size: 14 residues. The CDR3 reads CSGTAGTRQETQYF. The CDR3 DNA reads as TGCAGCGGTACCGCAGGGACACGCCAAGAGACCCAGTACTTC.

This chain connects TRBV6-1 to TRBJ1-1; no reliable D call. The germline V and J ends were trimmed by 4 bases and 1 base, with 7 bases remaining between them. The V gene's germline CDR1 is MNHNS and CDR2 SASEGT. The CDR3 has 13 amino acids. Here the CDR3 DNA reads TGTGCCAGCAGTGGCCGGGGGAACACTGAAGCTTTCTTT. This codes for CASSGRGNTEAFF.

This clonotype was counted many times. The J gene is TRBJ1-3, the V gene TRBV28; D uncertain. The CDR3 has 12 residues. Germline V gives CDR1 MDHEN, CDR2 SYDVKM. The V and J ends lost 3 bases and 4 bases respectively, with 4 bases between them. CDR3 nucleotides: TGTGCCAGCAGTTTTTCAGGAAACACCATATATTTT. It is translated as CASSFSGNTIYF.

The chain carries TRBV15 and TRBJ2-7, with D maybe TRBD2 (5 bases). The CDR3 is 13 amino acids. The germline V gene encodes CDR1 LNHNV and CDR2 YYDKDF (reference sequence). Trimming left V 3 bases short and J 2 bases short, with 8 bases between. This CDR3 reads CATSSGVTYEQYF. The CDR3 bases are TGTGCCACCAGCAGCGGGGTTACCTACGAGCAGTACTTC. The full variable domain, with the rest looked up from reference TRBV15 and TRBJ2-7, is DAMVIQNPRYQVTQFGKPVTLSCSQTLNHNVMYWYQQKSSQAPKLLFHYYDKDFNNEADTPDNFQSRRPNTSFCFLDIRSPGLGDTAMYLCATSSGVTYEQYFGPGTRLTVT.

The table lists this clonotype with many counts. The V call is TRBV6-5, the J call TRBJ2-7; 8 nucleotides align to TRBD1. V dropped 0 bases and J dropped 2; count of bases not matched to a gene: 9. CDR3 length: 17 amino acids. CDR1 and CDR2 (germline): MNHEY, SVGAGI. CDR3 loop: CASSYSRQGSATYEQYF. The DNA of the CDR3 is TGTGCCAGCAGTTACTCTCGACAGGGGAGCGCGACCTACGAGCAGTACTTC.

This clonotype came up many times. The rearrangement links TRBV19 to TRBJ2-7, with TRBD1 matching 7 bases. CDR3 length: 14 amino acids. From germline, CDR1 is LNHDA and CDR2 SQIVND (reference sequence). The ends lost 2 bases at V and 4 bases at J; junction bases unmatched: 5. The CDR3 loop reads CASSISRTGYEQYF. The CDR3 DNA sequence: TGTGCCAGTAGTATATCCCGGACAGGATACGAGCAGTACTTC.

This chain uses TRBV6-2 or TRBV6-3 with TRBJ2-5; D remains unclear. The germline V gene has CDR1 MNHEY and CDR2 SVGEGT. Trimming left V 0 bases short and J 5 bases short, with 13 bases between. The CDR3 loop spans 15 amino acids. DNA of the CDR3: TGTGCCAGCAGTTACTCCCCTGCCGTCCCGGAGACCCAGTACTTC. Its protein product is CASSYSPAVPETQYF.

This clonotype was seen a single time. The chain uses TRBV6-2 or TRBV6-3 and TRBJ2-7; the D gene is possibly TRBD2 (6 bases). V shed 6 bases and J shed 1 base, with 19 bases lying between them. The germline V gene encodes CDR1 MNHEY and CDR2 SVGEGT. CDR3 size: 16 residues. The CDR3 nucleotides read TGTGCCAGCAGCTTCAGAGGCGGGGCCCCTTCCTACGAGCAGTACTTC. Its translation is CASSFRGGAPSYEQYF.

This clonotype was detected many times. The chain links TRBV2 to TRBJ2-5, with D possibly matching TRBD2 (6 bases). Trimming removed 6 bases from V and 3 bases from J, with 8 bases in between. The CDR3 loop spans 12 amino acids. Germline values: CDR1 SNHLY, CDR2 FYNNEI. The CDR3: CASRGGEETQYF. CDR3 nucleotides: TGTGCCAGCAGGGGAGGCGAAGAGACCCAGTACTTC. Full variable domain (rest looked up from reference TRBV2 and TRBJ2-5): EPEVTQTPSHQVTQMGQEVILRCVPISNHLYFYWYRQILGQKVEFLVSFYNNEISEKSEIFDDQFSVERPDGSNFTLKIRSTKLEDSAMYFCASRGGEETQYFGPGTRLLVL.

This chain joins TRBV6-1 and TRBJ1-1; 11 bases are shared with TRBD1. The ends lost 7 bases at V and 3 bases at J; junction bases unmatched: 13. Per the germline V gene, CDR1 is MNHNS and CDR2 is SASEGT. This CDR3 has 17 amino acids. CDR3 bases: TGTGCCAGCACCCGGGACAGGGGGTCATTCAGGGACACTGAAGCTTTCTTT. It is translated as CASTRDRGSFRDTEAFF.